A single sample gave rise to the 21 T cell receptor beta chains below, sequenced in a study of shared clonotypes between healthy human individuals. Profiling relied on immunoSEQ multiplex PCR, and the TCRdb table lists in-frame clones only, not all of them. The data contain a few million clones, 90% to 95% of them seen just once; the ten biggest clones take up 0.11% to 0.15%. Sample: naive CD4+ T cells sorted from blood. Described subset: CD45RA+ positively selected. The source is a man aged 18 to 30 in good health.

CDR3 nucleotide sequence: TGTGCCAGCAGCTTTCAATCGCTCGGCGCAGATACGCAGTATTTT. This gives the protein CASSFQSLGADTQYF. The V and J genes are TRBV7-9 and TRBJ2-3; D gene unclear. V was shortened by 3 bases and J by 4 bases, with 14 bases between the two germline ends. This CDR3 comprises 15 residues. The germline V gene has CDR1 SEHNR and CDR2 FQNEAQ (reference sequence).

The chain links TRBV7-6 to TRBJ1-1; D is undetermined. V was shortened by 1 base and J by 10 bases, with 13 bases between the two germline ends. The CDR3 consists of 13 residues. Germline CDR1 reads SGHVS; CDR2 reads FNYEAQ. In DNA form, the CDR3 reads TGTGCCAGCAGCTTAGGGGGTGGGTTCCGAGCTTTCTTT. It translates to CASSLGGGFRAFF. Looking up the rest from reference TRBV7-6 and TRBJ1-1 gives the full variable domain: GAGVSQSPRYKVTKRGQDVALRCDPISGHVSLYWYRQALGQGPEFLTYFNYEAQQDKSGLPNDRFSAERPEGSISTLTIQRTEQRDSAMYRCASSLGGGFRAFFGQGTRLTVV.

The rearrangement links TRBV29-1 to TRBJ2-1; tentative D call: TRBD1 (5 bases). The CDR3 spans 16 residues. Looked up from germline, CDR1 is SQVTM and CDR2 is ANQGSEA. With 5 bases removed from V and 7 bases from J, the gap between germline ends came to 24 bases. CDR3 residues: CSVSPRLAQAENEQFF. Here the CDR3 DNA reads TGCAGCGTTTCCCCCCGTTTAGCACAGGCGGAGAATGAGCAGTTCTTC.

The genes are TRBV12-5 and TRBJ1-1; 10 positions match TRBD1. Trimming at V came to 3 bases and at J to 3 bases, leaving 10 bases not matched to a gene. The CDR3 covers 17 residues. Germline V gene sequence: CDR1 LGHNT, CDR2 FRNRAP. The CDR3: CASGFTRDRGWDTEAFF. The CDR3 DNA reads TGTGCTAGTGGTTTTACACGGGACAGGGGATGGGACACTGAAGCTTTCTTT.

The chain carries TRBV6-6 and TRBJ2-7; 9 bases are a match to TRBD2. CDR3 length: 14 amino acids. In germline, CDR1 is MNHNY, CDR2 SVGAGI (reference sequence). V was clipped by 7 bases and J by 12 bases; unmatched bases: 16. The CDR3 DNA reads as TGTGCCAGCATCAGCTCCGGGACTAGCCTGAGTACGTACTTC. Translating it yields CASISSGTSLSTYF.

CDR3 in DNA: TGTGCCAGCTCACCAATAGGCACCGGGGAGCTGTTTTTT. Translated: CASSPIGTGELFF. V and J are TRBV18 and TRBJ2-2; the D is unclear. CDR3 length: 13 amino acids. Germline-derived CDR1 and CDR2 are KGHSH and LQKENI. V shed 2 bases and J shed 4 bases, with 5 bases lying between them.

The rearrangement uses TRBV7-2 and TRBJ2-1, with 10 bases lining up with TRBD2. V was clipped by 3 bases and J by 7 bases; unmatched bases: 6. The CDR3 has 15 amino acids. CDR1 SGHTA and CDR2 FQGNSA come from the germline V gene. CDR3 sequence reads: CASSFVAGGVNEQFF. CDR3 nucleotide sequence: TGTGCCAGCAGCTTCGTAGCGGGGGGAGTGAATGAGCAGTTCTTC. The full variable domain, rest sourced from reference TRBV7-2 and TRBJ2-1, is GAGVSQSPSNKVTEKGKDVELRCDPISGHTALYWYRQSLGQGLEFLIYFQGNSAPDKSGLPSDRFSAERTGGSVSTLTIQRTQQEDSAVYLCASSFVAGGVNEQFFGPGTRLTVL.

The chain employs TRBV10-3 and TRBJ2-5, with D hard to call. The ends were cut back, 3 bases at V and 5 bases at J, with 10 bases in the middle. Germline lookup yields CDR1 ENHRY and CDR2 SYGVKD. This CDR3 has 13 residues. The chain's CDR3 is CAISDLSRETQYF. The CDR3 nucleotides read TGTGCCATCAGTGACCTATCGAGGGAGACCCAGTACTTC.

This sequence joins TRBV7-9 and TRBJ2-7, with D perhaps matching TRBD1 (6 bases). This CDR3 is 14 amino acids long. Trimming stripped 6 bases from V and 0 bases from J, with 12 bases between. The germline CDR1 and CDR2 sequences are SEHNR and FQNEAQ (reference sequence). The CDR3 nucleotides are TGTGCCAGCAGGCTTACAGGGAGCTCCTACGAGCAGTACTTC. Protein sequence: CASRLTGSSYEQYF. The whole variable domain, filled in from reference TRBV7-9 and TRBJ2-7, reads DTGVSQNPRHKITKRGQNVTFRCDPISEHNRLYWYRQTLGQGPEFLTYFQNEAQLEKSRLLSDRFSAERPKGSFSTLEIQRTEQGDSAMYLCASRLTGSSYEQYFGPGTRLTVT.

A note on this clone: Other DNA sequences in this sample translate to the same CDR3. The V gene is TRBV5-1, the J gene TRBJ2-5, with a weak D call TRBD2 (6 bases). Germline V CDR1 and CDR2: SGHRS, YFSETQ. CDR3 length equals 13 residues. Deletions cut 2 bases from V and 3 bases from J, with 8 bases between. The CDR3 loop reads CASSFGGEETQYF. The CDR3 DNA reads TGCGCCAGCAGCTTTGGCGGGGAAGAGACCCAGTACTTC.

V is TRBV13 and J is TRBJ2-1; 8 bases match TRBD2. V gave up 3 bases and J gave up 5 bases; unmatched junction bases: 6. The germline CDR1 and CDR2 sequences are PRHDT and FYEKMQ (reference sequence). The CDR3 covers 15 residues. CDR3 amino acids: CASSLFSGVNNEQFF. CDR3 coding DNA: TGTGCCAGCAGCTTGTTTAGCGGGGTGAACAATGAGCAGTTCTTC.

This clone appeared a few times. This chain connects TRBV7-9 to TRBJ1-1; no definite D call. CDR1 is SEHNR, CDR2 FQNEAQ, per germline (reference sequence). The V end lost 7 bases, the J end lost 1 base, and 13 bases lay between the germline ends. The CDR3 has 14 amino acids. The chain's CDR3 is CASTPSGENTEAFF. The CDR3, as DNA: TGTGCCAGCACCCCATCTGGGGAGAACACTGAAGCTTTCTTT.

The rearrangement uses TRBV28 and TRBJ1-2; D is unclear. Trimming removed 4 bases at V and 0 bases at J, with 9 bases between. The CDR3 extends over 14 amino acids. The germline CDR1 and CDR2 sequences are MDHEN and SYDVKM. CDR3 loop: CASSSHTTNYGYTF. CDR3 coding DNA: TGTGCCAGCAGTTCGCACACCACTAACTATGGCTACACCTTC.

This rearrangement joins TRBV18 to TRBJ1-3, with 8 bases lining up with TRBD1. The CDR3 has 15 amino acids. CDR1 and CDR2 (germline): KGHSH, LQKENI. The V gene end was trimmed by 6 bases and the J gene end by 8 bases; junction bases not matched to a gene: 12. CDR3 sequence (DNA): TGTGCCAGCTCGCCCCAGGGGGCAGAGGTTTACACCATATATTTT. Residues: CASSPQGAEVYTIYF.

The chain has TRBV6-1 and TRBJ2-7, with 10 bases lining up with TRBD2. Per germline, CDR1 MNHNS and CDR2 SASEGT. After removal of 6 bases from V and 2 bases from J, the junction contained 4 bases not matched to a gene. The CDR3 runs 14 residues. CDR3 bases: TGTGCCAGCAGGACTAGCGGGCATCCCTACGAGCAGTACTTC. Protein: CASRTSGHPYEQYF.

CDR3 residues: CASSHEGQYF. CDR3 DNA sequence: TGTGCCAGCAGCCACGAGGGGCAGTACTTC. V usage is TRBV14 and J usage is TRBJ2-7, with D perhaps TRBD2 (5 bases). The CDR3 extends over 10 amino acids. Germline loops: CDR1 SGHDN, CDR2 FVKESK. Trimming removed 3 bases from V and 9 bases from J, with 6 bases in between.

The chain employs TRBV28 and TRBJ2-5; 7 bases line up with TRBD1. The trim removed 6 bases at V and 4 bases at J, leaving 2 bases unmatched. This CDR3 has 12 residues. Looked up from germline, CDR1 is MDHEN and CDR2 is SYDVKM. This chain's CDR3 is CASRQGLETQYF. The CDR3 DNA is TGTGCCAGCAGACAGGGGTTAGAGACCCAGTACTTC. The full variable domain, completed using reference TRBV28 and TRBJ2-5, is DVKVTQSSRYLVKRTGEKVFLECVQDMDHENMFWYRQDPGLGLRLIYFSYDVKMKEKGDIPEGYSVSREKKERFSLILESASTNQTSMYLCASRQGLETQYFGPGTRLLVL.

This chain joins TRBV6-5 and TRBJ2-5, with 7 positions matching TRBD2. There are 14 residues in the CDR3. The germline V gene encodes CDR1 MNHEY and CDR2 SVGAGI. The junction had 7 bases not matched to a gene; V was cut back by 6 bases and J by 3 bases. The CDR3 here is CASRGLPPKETQYF. CDR3 sequence (DNA): TGTGCCAGCAGGGGACTACCGCCCAAAGAGACCCAGTACTTC.

The V and J genes are TRBV28 and TRBJ2-7; the D call may be TRBD1 or TRBD2 (6 bases each). From germline, CDR1 is MDHEN and CDR2 SYDVKM. The germline V and J ends were trimmed by 7 bases and 3 bases, with 13 bases remaining between them. This CDR3 region has 13 residues. The CDR3 protein is CASIGGAHYEQYF. DNA of the CDR3: TGTGCCAGCATCGGGGGCGCCCACTACGAGCAGTACTTC.

Points on this clone: The same CDR3 also results from other DNA sequences found in this sample. The chain links TRBV11-2 to TRBJ1-1; D unclear. Deletions cut 1 base from V and 0 bases from J, with 3 bases between. Germline V lookup: CDR1 SGHAT, CDR2 FQNNGV. The CDR3 spans 13 residues. The CDR3 loop reads CASSLGMNTEAFF. The CDR3 nucleotides read TGTGCCAGCAGCTTAGGCATGAACACTGAAGCTTTCTTT.

The chain couples TRBV10-3 to TRBJ2-6, with 7 nucleotides matching TRBD1. V was pared by 4 bases and J by 0 bases, with 9 bases of the junction left unmatched. The CDR3 loop spans 18 amino acids. From germline, CDR1 is ENHRY and CDR2 SYGVKD. The CDR3 loop is CAISGTGTAFSGANVLTF. CDR3 nucleotides: TGTGCCATCAGTGGGACCGGGACAGCGTTCTCTGGGGCCAACGTCCTGACTTTC.